A selection of T cell receptor beta chains follows, all from one sample in a study of blood T cell repertoires in COVID-19. Libraries were prepared by immunoSEQ multiplex PCR; TCRdb keeps only in-frame clonotypes and omits some of them. The sample yields approximately 230,000 clones, approximately 79% seen once. The source material was peripheral blood. These receptors were obtained from a woman of 80 years or more with active or convalescent COVID-19. Both conserved end residues are part of each CDR3. D genes are given only for firm matches. Expanded clones are given a class, and other clones once, few, many or no size at all.

clone size | D gene | J gene | V gene | CDR3 protein | CDR3 DNA
once | . | TRBJ1-5 | TRBV9 | CASSVGPTGNQPQHF | TGTGCCAGCAGCGTAGGCCCTACGGGTAATCAGCCCCAGCATTTT
. | . | TRBJ1-1 | TRBV18 | CASSPATVSEAFF | TGTGCCAGCTCACCGGCGACAGTTAGCGAAGCTTTCTTT
. | . | TRBJ1-1 | TRBV7-9 | CASSINLSGNTEAFF | TGTGCCAGCAGCATAAACCTATCAGGGAACACTGAAGCTTTCTTT
. | TRBD1 | TRBJ1-5 | TRBV7-6 | CASSSRQGTWPINQPQHF | TGTGCCAGCAGCTCTCGACAGGGGACGTGGCCCATCAATCAGCCCCAGCATTTT
. | TRBD1 | TRBJ1-1 | TRBV14 | CASSPWTGASEAFF | TGTGCCAGCAGCCCCTGGACAGGGGCCTCTGAAGCTTTCTTT
. | . | TRBJ2-4 | TRBV2 | CASSEQGAKNIQYF | TGTGCCAGCAGTGAACAGGGAGCCAAAAACATTCAGTACTTC
few | . | TRBJ1-2 | TRBV7-9 | CASSLVQGGGYTF | TGTGCCAGCAGCTTAGTTCAGGGTGGTGGCTACACCTTC
many | TRBD1 | TRBJ1-2 | TRBV7-8 | CASSLGTGGVYGYTF | TGTGCCAGCAGCTTAGGGACAGGGGGGGTCTATGGCTACACCTTC
. | . | TRBJ2-5 | TRBV5-1 | CASSPGGSGETQYF | TGCGCCAGCAGCCCAGGGGGGTCAGGAGAGACCCAGTACTTC
. | TRBD1 | TRBJ2-3 | TRBV6-5 | CASGQGYADTQYF | TGTGCCAGCGGACAGGGTTATGCAGATACGCAGTATTTT
. | TRBD1 | TRBJ2-5 | TRBV5-1 | CASSSRQGPLGTQYF | TGCGCCAGCAGCTCGAGACAGGGGCCCTTGGGGACCCAGTACTTC
. | . | TRBJ2-1 | TRBV10-3 | CAIGQGTPSEQFF | TGTGCCATCGGGCAGGGAACACCTAGTGAGCAGTTCTTC
. | . | TRBJ2-6 | TRBV15 | CATSRGGSGANVLTF | TGTGCCACCAGCAGAGGCGGGTCCGGGGCCAACGTCCTGACTTTC
. | . | TRBJ2-7 | TRBV5-1 | CASSFLRGYEQYF | TGCGCCAGCAGCTTCCTAAGAGGGTACGAGCAGTACTTC
few | . | TRBJ1-2 | TRBV9 | CASSVTGNYGYTF | TGTGCCAGCAGCGTAACAGGGAACTATGGCTACACCTTC
. | . | TRBJ2-6 | TRBV12-3/TRBV12-4 | CASLDSGANVLTF | TGTGCCAGCCTAGACTCTGGGGCCAACGTCCTGACTTTC
. | . | TRBJ1-4 | TRBV4-2 | CASSQVGGGTNEKLFF | TGTGCCAGCAGCCAAGTAGGCGGAGGGACTAATGAAAAACTGTTTTTT
once | TRBD2 | TRBJ2-1 | TRBV5-3 | CARSLPAGWANEQFF | TGTGCCAGAAGCTTACCAGCGGGATGGGCCAATGAGCAGTTCTTC
. | TRBD1 | TRBJ2-7 | TRBV4-2 | CASSQDLGDRGPEQYF | TGTGCCAGCAGCCAAGATTTGGGGGACAGGGGACCCGAGCAGTACTTC
. | . | TRBJ2-7 | TRBV28 | CASRMRAYEQYF | TGTGCCAGCCGGATGAGGGCCTACGAGCAGTACTTC
. | . | TRBJ2-7 | TRBV28 | CASSPVRVEQYF | TGTGCCAGCAGTCCTGTCAGGGTCGAGCAGTACTTC
. | TRBD1 | TRBJ1-2 | TRBV6-5 | CASRKTGNNYGYTF | TGTGCCAGCAGGAAGACAGGGAACAACTATGGCTACACCTTC
. | . | TRBJ2-2 | TRBV3-1/TRBV3-2 | CASSQRVAPVGELFF | TGTGCCAGCAGCCAACGTGTGGCCCCAGTCGGGGAGCTGTTTTTT
. | . | TRBJ2-2 | TRBV29-1 | CSVEPLLEDTGELFF | TGCAGCGTTGAACCGCTCCTAGAAGACACCGGGGAGCTGTTTTTT
. | TRBD1 | TRBJ1-3 | TRBV5-1 | CASSIQGDGNTIYF | TGCGCCAGCAGCATACAGGGGGATGGAAACACCATATATTTT
few | . | TRBJ2-7 | TRBV7-8 | CASSPSPGEQYF | TGTGCCAGCAGCCCCTCCCCGGGCGAGCAGTACTTC
. | TRBD1 | TRBJ1-4 | TRBV4-2 | CASSSQGATNEKLFF | TGTGCCAGCAGCTCACAGGGGGCAACTAATGAAAAACTGTTTTTT
once | . | TRBJ1-1 | TRBV6-5 | CASIGGDTEAFF | TGTGCCAGCATTGGGGGGGACACTGAAGCTTTCTTT
. | TRBD1 | TRBJ1-1 | TRBV29-1 | CSGEGQGGTEAFF | TGCAGCGGAGAGGGACAGGGGGGGACTGAAGCTTTCTTT
. | . | TRBJ1-1 | TRBV7-9 | CASRLSGLAEAFF | TGTGCCAGCAGGCTATCGGGACTCGCTGAAGCTTTCTTT
. | . | TRBJ1-2 | TRBV7-9 | CASSLEGAAGYTF | TGTGCCAGCAGCCTGGAGGGCGCGGCGGGCTACACCTTC
few | TRBD2 | TRBJ2-3 | TRBV5-1 | CASSLGGGDTDTQYF | TGCGCCAGCAGCTTAGGTGGGGGGGACACAGATACGCAGTATTTT
. | . | TRBJ2-3 | TRBV7-7 | CASSLGTRGQNTDTQYF | TGTGCCAGCAGCTTAGGTACCCGTGGTCAGAACACAGATACGCAGTATTTT
. | . | TRBJ1-2 | TRBV28 | CAISGVHYGYTF | TGTGCCATCTCAGGTGTGCACTATGGCTACACCTTC
. | . | TRBJ2-1 | TRBV3-1/TRBV3-2 | CASSREGSGSFYNEQFF | TGTGCCAGCAGCCGGGAAGGGTCGGGGAGTTTCTACAATGAGCAGTTCTTC